The present entry profiles one T cell receptor (beta chain) with its context. The antigen is not known. The source of the sample is a study of Graves' ophthalmopathy and Graves' hyperthyroidism. General study results and limits: Appearing in blood as well were most expanded thyroid clonotypes above 0.001 frequency.

V lost 6 bases and J 0 bases, leaving 12 bases between the germline ends. Germline CDR1 is SNHLY and CDR2 is FYNNEI. This CDR3 region has 14 residues. Enrolled hyperthyroidism patients had a new diagnosis, a duration under 2 months, and an age of 18 to 65. Other autoimmune diseases, uncontrolled infections, pregnancy or lactation excluded patients from enrollment. TCR beta CDR3 regions were amplified from RNA transcripts. HTBI-primed RT-PCR formed the first round, and a multiplex PCR formed the second. TCRdb independently ran MiXCR on the multiplex PCR reads; one entry per CDR3 protein. The sample lists 1 million to 1.3 million distinct CDR3 sequences, 35% to 45% occurring once.

V and J are TRBV2 and TRBJ2-7; D might be TRBD1 (5 bases). The sequenced material came from peripheral blood or thyroid tissue (not recorded which). The sequence was obtained from an adult man with Graves' hyperthyroidism. For the CDR3, the DNA is TGTGCCAGCAGCAGCCCAGGGTTCTCCTACGAGCAGTACTTC. This sequence encodes CASSSPGFSYEQYF. Based on the CDR3 plus reference TRBV2 and TRBJ2-7, the full variable domain is EPEVTQTPSHQVTQMGQEVILRCVPISNHLYFYWYRQILGQKVEFLVSFYNNEISEKSEIFDDQFSVERPDGSNFTLKIRSTKLEDSAMYFCASSSPGFSYEQYFGPGTRLTVT.